The 9 T cell receptor beta chains given below trace back to one sample, sequenced in a study of T cells after yellow fever vaccination. TCRdb fed the 5' RACE reads into MiXCR, producing one record per CDR3 protein. The sample has roughly 500,000 distinct CDR3 sequences, roughly 21% seen once. The sequencing used PBMCs, collected 15 days after the yellow fever booster vaccination. The receptors shown here come from a man in his thirties or forties who received the YFV17D yellow fever vaccine.

This chain connects TRBV20-1 to TRBJ2-1, with 12 nucleotides matching TRBD2. CDR3 length: 15 amino acids. Per the germline V gene, CDR1 is DFQATT and CDR2 is SNEGSKA (reference sequence). With 1 base clipped from V and 9 bases from J, the junction kept 7 bases outside the gene matches. The CDR3 here is CSARAASGRAVEQFF. The DNA for the CDR3 is TGCAGTGCTAGAGCCGCTAGCGGGAGGGCCGTTGAGCAGTTCTTC.

CDR3 sequence: CASSFDRGVYEQYF. The CDR3 region has the DNA TGTGCCAGCAGCTTCGATCGGGGGGTCTACGAGCAGTACTTC. The rearrangement joins TRBV11-2 to TRBJ2-7, with 7 nucleotides matching TRBD2. The germline gives CDR1 SGHAT, CDR2 FQNNGV. Trimming cost V 3 bases and J 3 bases; bases outside gene matches: 5. The CDR3 runs to 14 residues.

The chain combines TRBV5-1 with TRBJ2-5; the D gene could be TRBD1 or TRBD2 (5 bases each). The CDR3 sequence is 14 residues long. The V and J ends lost 2 bases and 3 bases respectively, with 11 bases between them. CDR1 and CDR2 (germline): SGHRS, YFSETQ. This chain's CDR3 is CASSLLGREETQYF. In DNA form, the CDR3 reads TGCGCCAGCAGCTTACTGGGGCGGGAAGAGACCCAGTACTTC.

Details on this clonotype: Compared with germline, one end of the junction differs, possibly owing to a read error. The rearrangement joins TRBV7-7 to TRBJ2-5; D gene uncertain. Germline V gene data show CDR1 as SSHAT and CDR2 as FNYEAQ (reference sequence). The CDR3 runs to 14 residues. CDR3 coding DNA: TGTGCTAGCAGCTTAGGGCCAGCAACGGGGACCCAGTACTTC. Residues: CASSLGPATGTQYF. Full variable domain (missing parts from reference TRBV7-7 and TRBJ2-5): GAGVSQSPRYKVTKRGQDVTLRCDPISSHATLYWYQQALGQGPEFLTYFNYEAQPDKSGLPSDRFSAERPEGSISTLTIQRTEQRDSAMYRCASSLGPATGTQYFGPGTRLLVL.

In this sample, this clonotype turned up a few times. This rearrangement joins TRBV27 to TRBJ2-7, with 7 bases fitting TRBD1. V lost 2 bases and J lost 2; bases outside the gene matches: 3. CDR3 length: 14 amino acids. Germline V CDR1 and CDR2: MNHEY, SMNVEV (reference sequence). This chain's CDR3 is CASSLRTGPYEQYF. For the CDR3, the DNA is TGTGCCAGCAGTTTACGGACAGGTCCCTACGAGCAGTACTTC.

The chain is built from TRBV19 and TRBJ2-1, with 11 bases fitting TRBD1. Germline CDR1 LNHDA, CDR2 SQIVND (reference sequence). This CDR3 has 15 amino acids. J lost 7 bases, V lost 9 bases, and 11 bases had no gene match. CDR3 residues: CASLPDRGQWNEQFF. CDR3 nucleotides: TGTGCCAGCTTACCGGACAGGGGGCAGTGGAATGAGCAGTTCTTC.

CDR3 sequence: CASSQGPGRGETQYF. The CDR3 DNA is TGTGCCAGCAGCCAAGGGCCCGGCCGAGGGGAGACCCAGTACTTC. The chain employs TRBV4-2 and TRBJ2-5, with TRBD2 as a possible D gene (5 bases). The germline gives CDR1 LGHNA, CDR2 YNFKEQ. The CDR3 runs 15 residues. V lost 1 base to trimming and J lost 5 bases, with 14 bases between them.

The chain combines TRBV27 with TRBJ2-2; D call uncertain. The CDR3 runs 16 residues. V shed 2 bases and J shed 5 bases, with 15 bases lying between them. The germline CDR1 and CDR2 sequences are MNHEY and SMNVEV (reference sequence). The CDR3 loop reads CASSLLTPGGTGELFF. The CDR3, as DNA: TGTGCCAGCAGTTTACTCACCCCGGGCGGAACCGGGGAGCTGTTTTTT.

The sample holds a few counts of this clonotype. V is TRBV10-3 and J is TRBJ2-7; TRBD1 agrees at 7 bases. V was pared by 2 bases and J by 6 bases, with 4 bases of the junction left unmatched. Germline CDR1 and CDR2: ENHRY and SYGVKD. The CDR3 extends over 13 amino acids. The DNA for the CDR3 is TGTGCCATCAGTGAGACAGGGGAGAGCGAGCAGTACTTC. It translates to CAISETGESEQYF.